This T cell receptor beta chain was recorded in a study of T cells after somatic rescue of genetic block. Assay used: immunoSEQ multiplex PCR; TCRdb lists only in-frame clones, some missing. This table has about 88,000 clones, about 87% appearing once. CDR1 and CDR2 from the germline V gene are SGHTA and FQGTGA. The CDR3 has 14 residues. V lost 5 bases, J lost 5 bases, and 15 bases lay in between. The material sequenced was peripheral blood mononuclear cells (PBMCs). The chain carries TRBV7-3 and TRBJ1-1; a weak D match, TRBD1 (6 bases). The source is a young woman. CDR3: CASSQGPQGTEAFF. In DNA form, the CDR3 reads TGTGCCAGCAGCCAGGGACCTCAGGGGACTGAAGCTTTCTTT.